The clone carrying this TCR beta chain has more than one count but fewer than ten. Its antigen is not identified. The data derive from a study of B cell selection in AIRE deficiency. Study findings and constraints: Healthy donors alone shared under 35% of approximately 3,500 Treg sequences; patients alone approximately 9.1%. Roughly 29% of healthy-shared Treg TCRbeta sequences appeared in patient Tconv cells. Shorter CDR3s marked shared Treg sequences, biased toward few non-templated insertions.

V gave up 0 bases and J gave up 3 bases; unmatched junction bases: 5. CDR1 is LNHNV, CDR2 YYDKDF, per germline (reference sequence). This CDR3 comprises 16 residues. The regulatory T cell sort gate was CD4+CD25hiCD127low/negative. Per the authors' pipeline: Around 56,000 patient and some 97,000 healthy donor TCRbeta sequences came from Tregs. Sequencing was performed with immunoSEQ multiplex PCR; in TCRdb, only in-frame clones are kept and a portion is missing. V and J calls and clone size are those listed in that table; D and trimming were worked out from the DNA. This table has 20,000 to 25,000 clones, about 95% appearing once.

The sequencing input was Tregs sorted from PBMCs. This chain links TRBV15 with TRBJ2-1, with TRBD1 identical over 7 bases. The sequence was obtained from a human donor with AIRE deficiency. CDR3 nucleotides: TGTGCCACCAGCAGAGAAGGGCGACAGGGCTACAATGAGCAGTTCTTC. This translates into CATSREGRQGYNEQFF. The full variable domain, with the rest looked up from reference TRBV15 and TRBJ2-1, is DAMVIQNPRYQVTQFGKPVTLSCSQTLNHNVMYWYQQKSSQAPKLLFHYYDKDFNNEADTPDNFQSRRPNTSFCFLDIRSPGLGDTAMYLCATSREGRQGYNEQFFGPGTRLTVL.